This T cell receptor beta chain was documented in a study of T cell responses to AZD1222 COVID-19 vaccine. The study, taken as a whole, reports: Two doses of AZD1222 preceded a rise in Spike-specific TCR breadth and depth. Reportedly, close to half of spike-specific TCRs are directed against unmutated variant regions. Spike was spanned by vaccine-associated CD4 TCRs, with dominance at 160-218 and 743-854. Of the AZD1222 recipients, only 5 to 7 were seropositive at baseline.

This clone appeared a single time. What it binds is unknown. TCRdb keeps only in-frame clones here, not all; method: immunoSEQ multiplex PCR. This sample yields 150,000 to 200,000 clones, of which 90% to 95% are seen a single time; about 3.9% belongs to the top ten. Germline CDR1 is KGHSH and CDR2 is LQKENI. This CDR3 is built from 15 residues. Trimming shortened V by 3 bases and J by 1 base, and 12 bases separated the two germline ends. The sequencing used peripheral blood, collected on day 0 of AZD1222 vaccination. The V and J genes are TRBV18 and TRBJ1-1; D not certain. The receptor was derived from an adult in good health. CDR3 amino acids: CASSPYQEGNTEAFF. CDR3 coding DNA: TGTGCCAGCTCACCCTACCAGGAGGGGAACACTGAAGCTTTCTTT. Together with reference TRBV18 and TRBJ1-1, the CDR3 gives the full variable domain: NAGVMQNPRHLVRRRGQEARLRCSPMKGHSHVYWYRQLPEEGLKFMVYLQKENIIDESGMPKERFSAEFPKEGPSILRIQQVVRGDSAAYFCASSPYQEGNTEAFFGQGTRLTVV.